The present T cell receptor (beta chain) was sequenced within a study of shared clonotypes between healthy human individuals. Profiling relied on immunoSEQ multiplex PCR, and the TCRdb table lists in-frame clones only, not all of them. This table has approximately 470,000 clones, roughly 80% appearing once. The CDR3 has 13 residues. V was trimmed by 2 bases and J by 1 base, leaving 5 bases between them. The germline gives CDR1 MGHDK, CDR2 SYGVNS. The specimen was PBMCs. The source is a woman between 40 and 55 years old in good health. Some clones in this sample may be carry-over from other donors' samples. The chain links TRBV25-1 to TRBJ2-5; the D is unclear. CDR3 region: CASSEHSQETQYF. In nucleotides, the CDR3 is TGTGCCAGCAGTGAACACTCCCAAGAGACCCAGTACTTC.